A selection of T cell receptor beta chains follows, all from one sample in a study of cytomegalovirus exposure and HLA in healthy donors. Clones were sequenced by immunoSEQ multiplex PCR, and TCRdb holds only the in-frame ones, with some missing. The sample lists roughly 71,000 clones, 60% to 65% occurring once. The sequenced material came from PBMCs. Receptors originate from a man younger than 40 in good health and CMV-seronegative. The conserved cysteine and the conserved F or W are not part of the CDR3 here. The D gene is left open where the match is weak.

D | J | V | CDR3
TRBD2 | TRBJ2-7 | TRBV27 | ASSYSGGAVYEQY
TRBD1 | TRBJ1-1 | TRBV30 | AWSETGGYTEAF
. | TRBJ1-3 | TRBV2 | ASRPNRSSGNTIY
TRBD2 | TRBJ2-1 | TRBV7-9 | ASGPLRGANEQF
. | TRBJ2-7 | TRBV27 | ASSLQGNYEQY
. | TRBJ2-7 | TRBV15 | ATSRDSGSEQY
TRBD2 | TRBJ2-3 | TRBV27 | ASRPFGTTPTGTDTQY
. | TRBJ1-1 | TRBV7-2 | ASSFSNTEAF
. | TRBJ2-2 | TRBV29-1 | SVFTGTQNTGELF
. | TRBJ1-5 | TRBV30 | AWGSTYSNQPQH
. | TRBJ2-7 | TRBV29-1 | SVEGRTVIGSYEQY
. | TRBJ1-5 | TRBV5-1 | ASSFGGEDQPQH
. | TRBJ2-3 | TRBV27 | ASSTSYTQY
TRBD2 | TRBJ2-1 | TRBV4-2 | ASSQALSGGLNEQF
TRBD2 | TRBJ2-5 | TRBV7-2 | ASSPQGLAAQETQY
TRBD1 | TRBJ2-1 | TRBV5-4 | ASSSPGQGTHEQF
. | TRBJ2-3 | TRBV18 | ASSPPSTDTQY
. | TRBJ1-4 | TRBV25-1 | ASSVGHPGEKLF
TRBD1 | TRBJ2-1 | TRBV29-1 | SVVGQGPNEQF
TRBD1 | TRBJ2-1 | TRBV6-1 | ASSTGQGRNNEQF
. | TRBJ1-3 | TRBV18 | ASSLWVTGSGNTIY
. | TRBJ1-2 | TRBV5-4 | ATVGRGGEYGYT
TRBD1 | TRBJ1-2 | TRBV6-5 | ASSYSKTGGGYGYT
TRBD1 | TRBJ2-1 | TRBV7-7 | ASSSGTGANEQF
TRBD1 | TRBJ1-2 | TRBV29-1 | SVPGQGVGSYGYT
. | TRBJ1-1 | TRBV19 | ASSIGWTEAF
. | TRBJ1-1 | TRBV1 | TSSQVWDSQNTEAF
TRBD1 | TRBJ1-5 | TRBV6-5 | ASSAGGSNQPQH
TRBD2 | TRBJ2-1 | TRBV20-1 | SARPLAEQF
. | TRBJ2-3 | TRBV7-2 | ASSPQRGFTDTQY
. | TRBJ1-6 | TRBV6-7 | ASSYSWRGQGPLH
TRBD2 | TRBJ2-3 | TRBV4-2 | ASSQAQRGGPTDTQY
TRBD1 | TRBJ1-6 | TRBV6-1 | ASSEVGTAGSPLH
TRBD1 | TRBJ1-1 | TRBV10-3 | AISERLQGAQAEAF
TRBD1 | TRBJ2-1 | TRBV19 | ASPRDRAYNEQF
. | TRBJ2-7 | TRBV5-6 | ASSSLGSSYEQY
. | TRBJ2-7 | TRBV13 | ASSLDPYYEQY
TRBD1 | TRBJ1-5 | TRBV2 | ASSGDRGSNQPQH
TRBD1 | TRBJ2-1 | TRBV6-1 | ASSVGQGAANEQF
. | TRBJ2-5 | TRBV5-4 | ASSLAGETQY
TRBD1 | TRBJ1-3 | TRBV4-1 | ASSQTGVIPGNTIY
TRBD1 | TRBJ2-7 | TRBV6-6 | ASSRGYGTGPYEQY
. | TRBJ2-1 | TRBV6-5 | ASTPGSGEQF
. | TRBJ2-7 | TRBV7-2 | ASSSRQGLVYEQY
. | TRBJ1-1 | TRBV7-8 | ASSFRPNTEAF
TRBD1 | TRBJ2-5 | TRBV7-6 | ASSIEVGQGRTQY